Listed below are T cell receptor beta chains from one sample, sequenced in a study of blood T cell repertoires in COVID-19. The method was immunoSEQ multiplex PCR; TCRdb's version includes in-frame clones alone and lacks a portion of them. Of 540,000 or so clones in the sample, about 88% were seen once. Specimen: peripheral blood. The receptors here all came from a woman in her 50s with COVID-19, enrolled during active disease. Both conserved end residues are part of each CDR3.

V: TRBV5-1; CDR3: CASSFGSRGGYNEQFF
V: TRBV5-4; CDR3: CASSSGQPLLPPGANVLTF
V: TRBV6-6; CDR3: CASTRPGTTEAFF
V: TRBV13; CDR3: CASSLDRGPNTEAFF
V: TRBV11-2; CDR3: CASSSSISGEAYEQYF
V: TRBV7-9; CDR3: CASSLPSRGDTQYF
V: TRBV11-2; CDR3: CASSPHSEVGEQFF
V: TRBV21-1; CDR3: CASSKGQGNGELFF
V: TRBV30; CDR3: CAWSPTIAGGVYEQYF
V: TRBV4-2; CDR3: CASSQPTGWNGYTF
V: TRBV6-5; CDR3: CASSRRDRAYEQYF
V: TRBV7-2; CDR3: CASSQGSSSTDTQYF
V: TRBV2; CDR3: CASSGRRGATDTQYF
V: TRBV27; CDR3: CASSLFPGGSYEQYF
V: TRBV5-8; CDR3: CASSFGAGGRTDTQYF
V: TRBV3-1/TRBV3-2; CDR3: CASTTSGGQETQYF
V: TRBV20-1; CDR3: CSAYHVSGYTF
V: TRBV5-1; CDR3: CASSYTGDKLFF
V: TRBV11-1; CDR3: CASRPGGDRGNEQFF
V: TRBV5-1; CDR3: CASSQGQSTEAFF
V: TRBV27; CDR3: CASSLGGRDTQYF
V: TRBV4-2; CDR3: CASSQDVASPRGYTF
V: TRBV15; CDR3: CATSSRRTASGNTIYF
V: TRBV18; CDR3: CASSPREGGGGNTEAFF
V: TRBV6-1; CDR3: CASSGSQGNANYGYTF
V: TRBV4-1; CDR3: CASSPSGGAGGYNEQFF
V: TRBV11-2; CDR3: CASSFRGQAQETQYF
V: TRBV7-3; CDR3: CASSPRPGGDGYTF
V: TRBV5-1; CDR3: CASSLLAEFTDTQYF